These 23 T cell receptor beta chains originate from one sample sequenced in a study of siplizumab effects on memory and regulatory T cells. The table came from immunoSEQ multiplex PCR; TCRdb's copy has only in-frame clones and leaves some out. Of over 80,000 clones detected, roughly 86% appear once; the ten largest clones hold more than 1.5%. The sample comprised Tregs sorted from blood. The receptors were sampled from a human donor in good health.

This clone was seen a single time. The V call is TRBV7-2, the J call TRBJ2-3, with a weak D call TRBD1 (6 bases). Germline CDR1 is SGHTA and CDR2 is FQGNSA. The CDR3 sequence is 17 residues long. The CDR3 sequence is CRTTRTPGARCADTQYF. The CDR3 region has the DNA TGTAGAACCACCCGGACTCCAGGGGCTCGATGTGCAGATACGCAGTATTTT.

This clone was counted once. The rearrangement links TRBV7-3 to TRBJ2-3; 16 bases fit TRBD2. CDR1 and CDR2 from the germline V gene are SGHTA and FQGTGA. V was clipped by 4 bases and J by 4 bases; unmatched bases: 5. This CDR3 comprises 17 residues. The DNA of the CDR3 is TGTGCCAGCAGCTCGGGACTAGCGGGGGGGCCCCCAGATACGCAGTATTTT. This codes for CASSSGLAGGPPDTQYF.

The chain has TRBV5-1 and TRBJ1-2; no definite D call. Per germline, CDR1 SGHRS and CDR2 YFSETQ. This CDR3 is built from 15 residues. Trimming stripped 0 bases from V and 4 bases from J, with 13 bases between. CDR3 residues: CASSLEVGNLYGYTF. For the CDR3, the DNA is TGCGCCAGCAGCTTGGAAGTAGGGAACCTCTATGGCTACACCTTC.

The table lists this clone with a count of one. The chain is built from TRBV4-2 and TRBJ2-3; 10 nucleotides match TRBD2. The J segment lost 2 bases and the V segment lost 2 bases, leaving 13 bases of the junction unmatched. This CDR3 is built from 19 residues. Germline V CDR1 and CDR2: LGHNA, YNFKEQ. In nucleotides, the CDR3 is TGTGCCAGCAGCCAAAGGACTAGCGGTCGGTATTCATCCACAGATACGCAGTATTTT. It is translated as CASSQRTSGRYSSTDTQYF.

The rearrangement joins TRBV5-1 to TRBJ2-2, with D possibly matching TRBD1 (6 bases). V gave up 1 base and J gave up 1 base, with 11 bases separating them. Germline loops: CDR1 SGHRS, CDR2 YFSETQ. The CDR3 is made up of 16 amino acids. The CDR3 here is CASSLMGTQNTGELFF. The CDR3 coding sequence is TGCGCCAGCAGCTTGATGGGGACACAGAACACCGGGGAGCTGTTTTTT.

This chain links TRBV7-6 with TRBJ2-3; perhaps TRBD2 as D (6 bases). CDR3 length: 13 amino acids. Between the trimmed V and J ends, which lost 0 bases and 10 bases, there was a span of 11 bases. Germline CDR1 is SGHVS and CDR2 is FNYEAQ. Written as DNA, the CDR3 is TGTGCCAGCAGCTTAGCCCCCGGAGGGGCGCAGTATTTT. It specifies CASSLAPGGAQYF.

This clone was observed once. The CDR3: CAGGAGQPNQPQHF. The CDR3 DNA follows: TGTGCCGGGGGTGCGGGCCAGCCAAATCAGCCCCAGCATTTT. V and J are TRBV30 and TRBJ1-5; the D gene is possibly TRBD1 (5 bases). Germline loops: CDR1 GTSNPN, CDR2 SVGIG (reference sequence). Trimming cost V 8 bases and J 4 bases, with 18 bases left between them. The length of the CDR3 is 14 residues.

The V and J genes are TRBV7-8 and TRBJ2-3; D could derive from TRBD1 or TRBD2 (5 bases each). V lost 4 bases to trimming and J lost 0 bases, with 14 bases between them. CDR3 size: 16 residues. Germline V lookup: CDR1 SGHVS, CDR2 FQNEAQ. Written as DNA, the CDR3 is TGTGCCAGCAGCTCCGCCTCCGGGGCGAGCACAGATACGCAGTATTTT. Translation gives CASSSASGASTDTQYF.

This chain links TRBV10-3 with TRBJ1-2; D ambiguous. V shed 1 base and J shed 7 bases, with 19 bases lying between them. The CDR3 length is 16 residues. CDR1 and CDR2 (germline): ENHRY, SYGVKD. In DNA, the CDR3 is TGTGCCATCAGTGAGTTCCTGGGAGAACGTCGGGGTGGCTACACCTTC. Residues: CAISEFLGERRGGYTF.

The genes are TRBV12-5 and TRBJ2-7; D is ambiguous. The germline CDR1 and CDR2 sequences are LGHNT and FRNRAP. Trimming shortened V by 1 base and J by 3 bases, and 10 bases separated the two germline ends. The CDR3 spans 14 residues. The CDR3 nucleotides are TGTGCTAGTGGTTTGGCTCCGATGGACTACGAGCAGTACTTC. Translation: CASGLAPMDYEQYF.

The rearrangement uses TRBV6-4 and TRBJ1-2, with D perhaps TRBD1 (5 bases). Germline assignment: CDR1 MRHNA and CDR2 SNTAGT. The CDR3 has 14 amino acids. The germline V and J ends were trimmed by 3 bases and 4 bases, with 12 bases remaining between them. Here the CDR3 reads CASSEPRDLYGYTF. In nucleotides, the CDR3 is TGTGCCAGCAGTGAGCCCCGGGACCTCTATGGCTACACCTTC.

The chain links TRBV18 to TRBJ1-2, with D perhaps matching TRBD1 (5 bases). Deletions cut 6 bases from V and 8 bases from J, with 22 bases between. The CDR3 sequence is 15 residues long. Germline assignment: CDR1 KGHSH and CDR2 LQKENI. The CDR3 DNA follows: TGTGCCAGCTCGCCTACCCTGGGGGATACCGTCGGCTACACCTTC. As protein: CASSPTLGDTVGYTF.

The chain couples TRBV18 to TRBJ2-3; 7 bases align to TRBD2. After removal of 10 bases from V and 2 bases from J, the junction contained 18 bases not matched to a gene. CDR1 is KGHSH, CDR2 LQKENI, per germline. The CDR3 totals 17 residues. CDR3 sequence: CATQSGRGGSFTDTQYF. For the CDR3, the DNA is TGTGCCACACAATCTGGGCGCGGGGGTTCGTTCACAGATACGCAGTATTTT.

The V and J genes are TRBV4-2 and TRBJ2-1, with 8 bases matching TRBD2. The length of the CDR3 is 18 residues. Germline CDR1 LGHNA, CDR2 YNFKEQ. Trimming cost V 0 bases and J 3 bases; bases outside gene matches: 10. The CDR3 sequence is CASSQERAPLAGYNEQFF. The CDR3 DNA reads TGTGCCAGCAGCCAAGAGCGGGCGCCCCTAGCGGGCTACAATGAGCAGTTCTTC.

V and J are TRBV28 and TRBJ1-4, with no clear D. This CDR3 region has 13 residues. CDR1 is MDHEN, CDR2 SYDVKM, per germline. The germline V and J ends were trimmed by 8 bases and 10 bases, with 17 bases remaining between them. The DNA for the CDR3 is TGTGCCAGCCATAATACGGCTCGAGTAAAACTGTTTTTT. Translation gives CASHNTARVKLFF.

This clone counts as medium-sized (0.01 to 0.1%). The V call is TRBV25-1, the J call TRBJ1-3; 7 bases line up with TRBD1. Losses at the gene ends were 4 bases for V and 0 bases for J; bases not matched to a gene: 0. The CDR3 loop spans 14 amino acids. The germline gives CDR1 MGHDK, CDR2 SYGVNS. CDR3 nucleotide sequence: TGTGCCAGCAGTGGGGACAGCTCTGGAAACACCATATATTTT. It codes for CASSGDSSGNTIYF.

V is TRBV7-2 and J is TRBJ2-1; TRBD2 agrees at 14 bases. V was pared by 5 bases and J by 9 bases, with 18 bases of the junction left unmatched. Germline V gene data show CDR1 as SGHTA and CDR2 as FQGNSA. The CDR3 loop spans 19 amino acids. The DNA of the CDR3 is TGTGCCAGCAGCCCGAGGGGTCCCCGACTAGCGGGGGGGCAGGGTGAGCAGTTCTTC. Translating gives CASSPRGPRLAGGQGEQFF.

DNA for the CDR3: TGTGCCAGCAGTTTATTCCCGGCTAGCGGGCAAGAGACCCAGTACTTC. It specifies CASSLFPASGQETQYF. This chain joins TRBV27 and TRBJ2-5, with 8 positions matching TRBD2. CDR1 is MNHEY and CDR2 is SMNVEV in the germline V gene (reference sequence). The CDR3 length is 16 residues. Trimming cost V 1 base and J 2 bases; bases outside gene matches: 6.

This clone was picked up one time. The V call is TRBV19, the J call TRBJ2-2; no firm D call. The CDR3 covers 15 residues. Germline V gene lookup returns CDR1 LNHDA and CDR2 SQIVND (reference sequence). V was pared by 3 bases and J by 0 bases, with 8 bases between. CDR3 sequence reads: CASSIDTANTGELFF. CDR3 DNA: TGTGCCAGTAGTATTGACACCGCGAACACCGGGGAGCTGTTTTTT.

The V call is TRBV7-2, the J call TRBJ2-3; unclear D gene. The V end lost 1 base, the J end lost 1 base, and 9 bases lay between the germline ends. CDR1 and CDR2 (germline): SGHTA, FQGNSA. CDR3 length: 15 residues. The CDR3 sequence is CASSLVGTRTDTQYF. CDR3 coding DNA: TGTGCCAGCAGCTTAGTTGGCACCCGCACAGATACGCAGTATTTT.

CDR3 nucleotides: TGTGCCAGTTCTACGGGGCTGGAGGTAGATACGCAGTATTTT. Its protein is CASSTGLEVDTQYF. The chain is built from TRBV19 and TRBJ2-3, with D perhaps given as TRBD1 or TRBD2 (5 bases each). This CDR3 has 14 residues. From germline, CDR1 is LNHDA and CDR2 SQIVND (reference sequence). Trimming left V 8 bases short and J 5 bases short, with 17 bases between.

The chain uses TRBV5-1 and TRBJ2-1; a weak D match, TRBD1 (5 bases). Germline values: CDR1 SGHRS, CDR2 YFSETQ. The ends were cut back, 10 bases at V and 1 base at J, with 9 bases in the middle. The CDR3 covers 12 residues. The CDR3 loop reads CASGLSYNEQFF. CDR3 nucleotide sequence: TGCGCCTCAGGGCTTTCCTACAATGAGCAGTTCTTC.

The chain joins TRBV7-9 to TRBJ1-2; 9 bases map to TRBD1. This CDR3 is built from 16 residues. V gave up 3 bases and J gave up 7 bases; unmatched junction bases: 12. Germline V gene sequence: CDR1 SEHNR, CDR2 FQNEAQ (reference sequence). The CDR3 sequence: CASSFTGTGLSSGYTF. The CDR3 nucleotides read TGTGCCAGCAGCTTTACCGGGACAGGGTTAAGTAGTGGCTACACCTTC.